This entry lists 31 T cell receptor beta chains sequenced from one sample in a study of monozygotic twins with cystic fibrosis. Assay used: immunoSEQ multiplex PCR; TCRdb lists only in-frame clones, some missing. The data hold some 32,000 clones, with approximately 96% observed a single time. The material sequenced was blood. The origin of the receptors is a girl aged 2-10 years with cystic fibrosis.

The CDR3 is CASRGRNDNEQFF. DNA of the CDR3: TGTGCCAGCAGGGGGAGGAACGACAATGAGCAGTTCTTC. This chain connects TRBV27 to TRBJ2-1; perhaps TRBD2 as D (6 bases). The CDR3 is 13 amino acids. From germline, CDR1 is MNHEY and CDR2 SMNVEV (reference sequence). V was cut by 6 bases and J by 5 bases, with 11 bases left in between.

The chain joins TRBV13 to TRBJ1-2; D not certain. CDR1 PRHDT and CDR2 FYEKMQ come from the germline V gene (reference sequence). The CDR3 has 14 amino acids. Trimming shortened V by 3 bases and J by 5 bases, and 13 bases separated the two germline ends. CDR3 region: CASSLATSEYGYTF. The CDR3, as DNA: TGTGCCAGCAGCTTGGCTACATCAGAATATGGCTACACCTTC.

This clone appeared a single time. The chain carries TRBV27 and TRBJ1-1, with D unclear. V was shortened by 6 bases and J by 5 bases, with 13 bases between the two germline ends. From germline, CDR1 is MNHEY and CDR2 SMNVEV (reference sequence). There are 13 residues in the CDR3. For the CDR3, the DNA is TGTGCCAGCAGCCTTACCGTAAGGACTGAAGCTTTCTTT. Its protein is CASSLTVRTEAFF.

The J gene is TRBJ1-5, the V gene TRBV7-8, with a weak D call TRBD1 (6 bases). V shed 3 bases and J shed 7 bases, with 16 bases lying between them. The V gene's germline CDR1 is SGHVS and CDR2 FQNEAQ. The CDR3 is made up of 15 amino acids. CDR3 sequence reads: CASSLRAGGWQPQHF. The CDR3 DNA sequence: TGTGCCAGCAGCTTGAGGGCGGGGGGCTGGCAGCCCCAGCATTTT.

The V and J genes are TRBV2 and TRBJ1-3, with 10 bases that match TRBD1. From germline, CDR1 is SNHLY and CDR2 FYNNEI. J lost 5 bases, V lost 4 bases, and 5 bases had no gene match. The CDR3 is 15 residues long. This chain's CDR3 is CASSGTGGSRNTIYF. As DNA, the CDR3 is TGTGCCAGCAGTGGGACAGGGGGGTCGAGAAACACCATATATTTT. Supplemented by reference TRBV2 and TRBJ1-3, the full variable domain reads EPEVTQTPSHQVTQMGQEVILRCVPISNHLYFYWYRQILGQKVEFLVSFYNNEISEKSEIFDDQFSVERPDGSNFTLKIRSTKLEDSAMYFCASSGTGGSRNTIYFGEGSWLTVV.

This clone was counted a single time. The chain couples TRBV11-2 to TRBJ2-7; 10 bases fit TRBD2. This CDR3 has 15 amino acids. V dropped 1 base and J dropped 4; count of bases not matched to a gene: 4. The germline CDR1 and CDR2 sequences are SGHAT and FQNNGV. CDR3 amino acids: CASSLGGTSDYEQYF. In DNA, the CDR3 is TGTGCCAGCAGCTTAGGGGGGACTAGCGATTACGAGCAGTACTTC. The variable domain in full, completed from reference TRBV11-2 and TRBJ2-7, reads EAGVAQSPRYKIIEKRQSVAFWCNPISGHATLYWYQQILGQGPKLLIQFQNNGVVDDSQLPKDRFSAERLKGVDSTLKIQPAKLEDSAVYLCASSLGGTSDYEQYFGPGTRLTVT.

The chain recombines TRBV6-1 with TRBJ1-5, with 9 positions matching TRBD1. This CDR3 comprises 15 residues. CDR1 and CDR2 (germline): MNHNS, SASEGT. The V gene end was trimmed by 5 bases and the J gene end by 3 bases; junction bases not matched to a gene: 5. The CDR3 loop is CASSLRTGANQPQHF. The CDR3 bases are TGTGCCAGCAGTCTGAGGACAGGGGCCAATCAGCCCCAGCATTTT.

This chain links TRBV19 with TRBJ1-1; D gene unclear. Germline CDR1 LNHDA, CDR2 SQIVND (reference sequence). The CDR3 runs 13 residues. V was shortened by 3 bases and J by 1 base, with 6 bases between the two germline ends. The CDR3 is CASSISENTEAFF. Here the CDR3 DNA reads TGTGCCAGTAGTATCTCAGAGAACACTGAAGCTTTCTTT. Full variable domain (outside the CDR3, taken from reference TRBV19 and TRBJ1-1): DGGITQSPKYLFRKEGQNVTLSCEQNLNHDAMYWYRQDPGQGLRLIYYSQIVNDFQKGDIAEGYSVSREKKESFPLTVTSAQKNPTAFYLCASSISENTEAFFGQGTRLTVV.

The chain links TRBV7-2 to TRBJ1-2; unclear D gene. Per the germline V gene, CDR1 is SGHTA and CDR2 is FQGNSA. V shed 5 bases and J shed 6 bases, with 13 bases lying between them. The CDR3 is 13 residues long. The CDR3 sequence is CASSPWPGDGYTF. In nucleotides, the CDR3 is TGTGCCAGCAGCCCGTGGCCCGGGGATGGCTACACCTTC.

The chain employs TRBV7-9 and TRBJ1-6; 7 nucleotides match TRBD1. Germline V gene lookup returns CDR1 SEHNR and CDR2 FQNEAQ (reference sequence). V lost 1 base and J lost 10; bases outside the gene matches: 10. This CDR3 is 16 amino acids long. The CDR3 nucleotides read TGTGCCAGCAGCTTAGACAGGGGTATTTTGGGATCACCCCTCCACTTT. This encodes CASSLDRGILGSPLHF.

This chain uses TRBV19 with TRBJ1-5; TRBD1 is a possible D gene (6 bases). The germline V gene encodes CDR1 LNHDA and CDR2 SQIVND (reference sequence). The CDR3 runs 15 residues. The germline V and J ends were trimmed by 2 bases and 3 bases, with 11 bases remaining between them. CDR3 coding DNA: TGTGCCAGTAGTATATCAGGGGCGAACAATCAGCCCCAGCATTTT. Its protein product is CASSISGANNQPQHF.

This clone was recorded only once. The rearrangement joins TRBV28 to TRBJ2-7; D is perhaps TRBD2 (5 bases). With 2 bases removed from V and 2 bases from J, the gap between germline ends came to 13 bases. This CDR3 has 15 amino acids. The germline V gene has CDR1 MDHEN and CDR2 SYDVKM. The CDR3 DNA reads TGTGCCAGCAGTTTAGATCGGGGATACCCCTACGAGCAGTACTTC. Protein sequence: CASSLDRGYPYEQYF.

This sequence joins TRBV30 and TRBJ2-5; TRBD1 or TRBD2 may be the D gene (5 bases each). V dropped 0 bases and J dropped 1 base, with 6 bases sitting between them. The CDR3 covers 13 residues. The germline CDR1 and CDR2 sequences are GTSNPN and SVGIG (reference sequence). In DNA form, the CDR3 reads TGTGCCTGGAGTGTAGGGACCCAAGAGACCCAGTACTTC. This encodes CAWSVGTQETQYF.

This rearrangement joins TRBV2 to TRBJ2-7; 9 bases are shared with TRBD1. Trimming at V came to 5 bases and at J to 4 bases, leaving 9 bases not matched to a gene. Germline lookup yields CDR1 SNHLY and CDR2 FYNNEI. CDR3 length: 15 amino acids. CDR3 sequence (DNA): TGTGCCAGCAGTACGTACAGGGGGCCCGCTTACGAGCAGTACTTC. Residues: CASSTYRGPAYEQYF.

The chain recombines TRBV27 with TRBJ1-1; the D gene is possibly TRBD1 (6 bases). CDR1 and CDR2 from the germline V gene are MNHEY and SMNVEV (reference sequence). The CDR3 contains 16 residues. Between the trimmed V and J ends, which lost 6 bases and 5 bases, there was a span of 22 bases. This CDR3 reads CASRGVSQGLKTEAFF. DNA for the CDR3: TGTGCCAGCAGGGGAGTGAGTCAGGGGTTAAAAACTGAAGCTTTCTTT.

The rearrangement uses TRBV5-1 and TRBJ1-1; unclear D gene. The V end was cut by 1 base, the J end by 7 bases, with 14 bases between. CDR1 and CDR2 from the germline V gene are SGHRS and YFSETQ. CDR3 size: 14 residues. The DNA for the CDR3 is TGCGCCAGCAGCTTGTTAGGGCCTTTGAATGAAGCTTTCTTT. As protein: CASSLLGPLNEAFF.

The CDR3 DNA reads as TGTGCCAGCAGCCTAGGGACTAGCACAGATACGCAGTATTTT. This codes for CASSLGTSTDTQYF. The V gene is TRBV9, the J gene TRBJ2-3, with D possibly being TRBD2 (6 bases). The CDR3 sequence is 14 residues long. Trimming shortened V by 4 bases and J by 0 bases, and 9 bases separated the two germline ends. The V gene's germline CDR1 is SGDLS and CDR2 YYNGEE.

This clone was recorded once. The chain couples TRBV4-1 to TRBJ2-7, with 13 positions matching TRBD2. The CDR3 extends over 15 amino acids. Germline V gene sequence: CDR1 MGHRA, CDR2 YSYEKL. Trimming at V came to 3 bases and at J to 6 bases, leaving 5 bases not matched to a gene. The CDR3 coding sequence is TGCGCCAGCAGCCACGGACTAGCGGGAGCTGGCGAGCAGTACTTC. The encoded protein is CASSHGLAGAGEQYF.

V and J are TRBV13 and TRBJ2-3; D may be TRBD2 (6 bases). Trimming left V 5 bases short and J 3 bases short, with 21 bases between. Germline V CDR1 and CDR2: PRHDT, FYEKMQ (reference sequence). This CDR3 is 17 amino acids long. CDR3 in amino acids: CASSPRLGQEGTDTQYF. Here the CDR3 DNA reads TGTGCCAGCAGCCCCCGCCTTGGGCAGGAGGGAACAGATACGCAGTATTTT. Together with reference TRBV13 and TRBJ2-3, the CDR3 gives the full variable domain: AAGVIQSPRHLIKEKRETATLKCYPIPRHDTVYWYQQGPGQDPQFLISFYEKMQSDKGSIPDRFSAQQFSDYHSELNMSSLELGDSALYFCASSPRLGQEGTDTQYFGPGTRLTVL.

This chain connects TRBV18 to TRBJ2-2; no reliable D call. Germline V lookup: CDR1 KGHSH, CDR2 LQKENI. The CDR3 has 14 residues. V dropped 3 bases and J dropped 0 bases, with 5 bases sitting between them. For the CDR3, the DNA is TGTGCCAGCTCACCGCACGCGAACACCGGGGAGCTGTTTTTT. Translating it yields CASSPHANTGELFF.

Here the CDR3 reads CATSRGGLGGNTIYF. The CDR3, as DNA: TGTGCCACCAGCAGAGGGGGACTCGGTGGAAACACCATATATTTT. The chain combines TRBV15 with TRBJ1-3; D is possibly TRBD1 (5 bases). Germline lookup yields CDR1 LNHNV and CDR2 YYDKDF (reference sequence). The CDR3 extends over 15 amino acids. Trimming took 1 base from V and 3 from J, leaving 10 bases between them.

The rearrangement joins TRBV18 to TRBJ2-3, with unresolved D. The CDR3 spans 14 residues. V lost 6 bases, J lost 1 base, and 11 bases lay in between. Per the germline V gene, CDR1 is KGHSH and CDR2 is LQKENI. The CDR3 DNA reads TGTGCCAGCTCCCTACGAACGGGCACAGATACGCAGTATTTT. This encodes CASSLRTGTDTQYF.

The chain employs TRBV30 and TRBJ1-1, with D possibly matching TRBD1 (5 bases). Germline V gene sequence: CDR1 GTSNPN, CDR2 SVGIG (reference sequence). The V gene lost 2 bases and the J gene lost 3 bases, with 13 bases spanning the gap. The CDR3 is 14 residues long. This CDR3 is CAWSINGGYTEAFF. The CDR3, as DNA: TGTGCCTGGAGTATAAATGGGGGGTACACTGAAGCTTTCTTT.

This sequence joins TRBV6-1 and TRBJ1-2, with D possibly matching TRBD1 (6 bases). V gave up 6 bases and J gave up 8 bases, with 16 bases separating them. Per the germline V gene, CDR1 is MNHNS and CDR2 is SASEGT. The CDR3 has 13 residues. The CDR3 here is CASRGDRIGGYTF. The CDR3 DNA reads TGTGCCAGCAGGGGAGACAGGATCGGCGGCTACACCTTC.

The gene calls are TRBV6-5 and TRBJ2-7, with a weak D call TRBD2 (5 bases). CDR3 length: 16 residues. The ends were cut back, 0 bases at V and 2 bases at J, with 14 bases in the middle. The germline V gene encodes CDR1 MNHEY and CDR2 SVGAGI. For the CDR3, the DNA is TGTGCCAGCAGTTACTCTTTCCGGGGTGCCACCTACGAGCAGTACTTC. Protein sequence: CASSYSFRGATYEQYF.

The chain employs TRBV14 and TRBJ1-3; D not resolved. Trimming removed 1 base from V and 0 bases from J, with 7 bases in between. Germline V gene lookup returns CDR1 SGHDN and CDR2 FVKESK. This CDR3 spans 15 amino acids. This CDR3 reads CASSQVVNSGNTIYF. In DNA form, the CDR3 reads TGTGCCAGCAGCCAAGTAGTAAACTCTGGAAACACCATATATTTT.

This chain links TRBV28 with TRBJ2-7; D possibly corresponds to TRBD1 (6 bases). V lost 4 bases, J lost 0 bases, and 10 bases lay in between. Per germline, CDR1 MDHEN and CDR2 SYDVKM. This CDR3 is 14 amino acids long. The chain's CDR3 is CASSYRVASYEQYF. CDR3 sequence (DNA): TGTGCCAGCAGTTACAGGGTGGCCTCCTACGAGCAGTACTTC.

In its sample, this clone was seen a few times. This chain links TRBV5-4 with TRBJ2-3; 7 positions match TRBD2. J lost 4 bases, V lost 5 bases, and 4 bases had no gene match. The CDR3 is 13 amino acids. Per the germline V gene, CDR1 is SGHNT and CDR2 is YYREEE (reference sequence). The CDR3 is CASRPTSADTQYF. The CDR3 DNA sequence: TGTGCCAGCAGACCTACTAGCGCAGATACGCAGTATTTT.

V usage is TRBV5-1 and J usage is TRBJ2-1; a possible D gene is TRBD1 (6 bases). Between the trimmed V and J ends, which lost 3 bases and 0 bases, there was a span of 16 bases. In germline, CDR1 is SGHRS, CDR2 YFSETQ. The CDR3 is 17 amino acids. The CDR3 nucleotides are TGCGCCAGCAGCTCGAGACAGGACAAATACTCCTACAATGAGCAGTTCTTC. Translating gives CASSSRQDKYSYNEQFF.

The chain combines TRBV11-2 with TRBJ2-1; D call uncertain. This CDR3 is built from 15 residues. Per the germline V gene, CDR1 is SGHAT and CDR2 is FQNNGV. The ends were cut back, 3 bases at V and 4 bases at J, with 13 bases in the middle. The CDR3: CASSFVWANYNEQFF. CDR3 nucleotide sequence: TGTGCCAGCAGCTTCGTTTGGGCTAATTACAATGAGCAGTTCTTC.

The V and J genes are TRBV5-6 and TRBJ1-4, with a possible D match to TRBD1 (5 bases). This CDR3 comprises 14 residues. Trimming cost V 0 bases and J 6 bases, with 9 bases left between them. The V gene's germline CDR1 is SGHDT and CDR2 YYEEEE. The CDR3: CASSLAREDEKLFF. DNA of the CDR3: TGTGCCAGCAGCTTGGCCAGGGAGGATGAAAAACTGTTTTTT.